The entry that follows covers one T cell receptor (beta chain) sequence. The V end was cut by 4 bases, the J end by 0 bases, with 16 bases between. Germline values: CDR1 SGHVS, CDR2 FQNEAQ. This CDR3 comprises 16 residues. This specimen comes from a study of blood T cell repertoires in COVID-19. Study summary: Samples taken during acute and convalescent COVID-19 were collected in the United States, Italy and Spain. Nucleic acid was either cDNA or gDNA, and it came from T cells, B-cell-depleted T cells, or PBMCs.

Per the authors' pipeline: Estimated nucleated cell counts came from reference gene primer amplification. Here immunoSEQ multiplex PCR was the method, and the copy in TCRdb shows in-frame clones only, minus some. Clone size and V and J calls were adopted from that table, with D and trimming inferred from the DNA. The sample contains some 89,000 clones, approximately 80% of which appear only once. The V and J genes are TRBV7-8 and TRBJ2-7; D unclear. The sample taken for sequencing was peripheral blood. The sequence was obtained from a man in his 70s with acute or convalescent COVID-19. Written as DNA, the CDR3 is TGTGCCAGCAGCTCCCCCAAGAGTGCGGCCTCCTACGAGCAGTACTTC. Protein: CASSSPKSAASYEQYF.